The 13 T cell receptor beta chains listed next were all sequenced from one sample in a study of cytotoxic CD8 clonotypes in ibrutinib-treated CLL. Profiling relied on immunoSEQ multiplex PCR, and the TCRdb table lists in-frame clones only, not all of them. The sample shows 110,000 or so clones, approximately 58% of them seen only once. Sequences were derived from PBMCs, sampled after 24 months of ibrutinib treatment. All receptors derive from a human donor with chronic lymphocytic leukemia.

This chain connects TRBV19 to TRBJ1-5, with D maybe TRBD1 (6 bases). There are 15 residues in the CDR3. Germline CDR1 LNHDA, CDR2 SQIVND (reference sequence). V was cut by 2 bases and J by 4 bases, with 12 bases left in between. The CDR3: CASSIRQDQNQPQHF. The CDR3 DNA reads TGTGCCAGTAGTATAAGACAGGACCAAAATCAGCCCCAGCATTTT.

V and J are TRBV19 and TRBJ1-2, with 10 bases identical to TRBD1. There are 15 residues in the CDR3. Germline V CDR1 and CDR2: LNHDA, SQIVND (reference sequence). V was clipped by 7 bases and J by 6 bases; unmatched bases: 11. Here the CDR3 DNA reads TGTGCCAGTACCGAGGGGGGGACAGGGGAAAATGGCTACACCTTC. Encoded protein: CASTEGGTGENGYTF.

The chain joins TRBV7-8 to TRBJ2-7; 9 nucleotides agree with TRBD2. The J segment lost 5 bases and the V segment lost 1 base, leaving 12 bases of the junction unmatched. The CDR3 extends over 17 amino acids. CDR1 is SGHVS and CDR2 is FQNEAQ in the germline V gene. The CDR3 DNA reads TGTGCCAGCAGCTTAGGGGCTAGTTGGCGGGGGGGAGACGAGCAGTACTTC. Its translation is CASSLGASWRGGDEQYF. Full variable domain (outside the CDR3, taken from reference TRBV7-8 and TRBJ2-7): GAGVSQSPRYKVAKRGQDVALRCDPISGHVSLFWYQQALGQGPEFLTYFQNEAQLDKSGLPSDRFFAERPEGSVSTLKIQRTQQEDSAVYLCASSLGASWRGGDEQYFGPGTRLTVT.

V gene TRBV5-1 combines with J gene TRBJ1-1; possible D gene TRBD1, 5 bases. This CDR3 contains 18 residues. V shed 4 bases and J shed 1 base, with 23 bases lying between them. Germline-derived CDR1 and CDR2 are SGHRS and YFSETQ. Here the CDR3 DNA reads TGCGCCAGCAGCCCCCTCGGGTCACACGTTGGGGCGAACACTGAAGCTTTCTTT. Encoded protein: CASSPLGSHVGANTEAFF.

This chain connects TRBV6-6 to TRBJ1-5; TRBD1 might be the D (5 bases). With 5 bases removed from V and 6 bases from J, the gap between germline ends came to 17 bases. CDR3 length equals 15 residues. Per germline, CDR1 MNHNY and CDR2 SVGAGI (reference sequence). The CDR3 is CASSHEGGTTQPQHF. The CDR3 region has the DNA TGTGCCAGCAGTCACGAGGGAGGGACCACTCAGCCCCAGCATTTT.

J is TRBJ2-7 and V is TRBV2, with D possibly TRBD1 on 7 matching bases. V gave up 8 bases and J gave up 6 bases, with 26 bases separating them. This CDR3 has 16 amino acids. The germline gives CDR1 SNHLY, CDR2 FYNNEI. CDR3 loop: CASLQGPVRAGSEQYF. CDR3 nucleotides: TGTGCCAGCTTACAGGGGCCGGTTAGGGCGGGGAGCGAGCAGTACTTC.

This rearrangement joins TRBV23-1 to TRBJ1-1, with a possible D match to TRBD1 (5 bases). TRBV23-1 is filed as an ORF, its function uncertain. The CDR3 sequence is 12 residues long. Deletions cut 7 bases from V and 4 bases from J, with 10 bases between. CDR3 DNA: TGCGCCAGCACCCATGGGGCCACTGAAGCTTTCTTT. It translates to CASTHGATEAFF.

The V call is TRBV29-1, the J call TRBJ1-3, with a tentative D call TRBD1 (5 bases). Trimming removed 2 bases at V and 3 bases at J, with 11 bases between. CDR3 size: 14 residues. Germline CDR1 is SQVTM and CDR2 is ANQGSEA. The CDR3, as DNA: TGCAGCGTTGAACGGGGGAACGGTGGAAACACCATATATTTT. Amino acid sequence: CSVERGNGGNTIYF.

The chain links TRBV7-2 to TRBJ2-5, with D possibly being TRBD1 (6 bases). The CDR3 extends over 16 amino acids. From germline, CDR1 is SGHTA and CDR2 FQGNSA. Deletions cut 0 bases from V and 7 bases from J, with 18 bases between. The chain's CDR3 is CASSLARTEGEGTQYF. The CDR3 DNA sequence: TGTGCCAGCAGCTTAGCCCGGACAGAGGGTGAAGGGACCCAGTACTTC.

This chain links TRBV9 with TRBJ2-3; 7 nucleotides align to TRBD2. This CDR3 spans 16 amino acids. Germline-derived CDR1 and CDR2 are SGDLS and YYNGEE. V shed 4 bases and J 7 bases; nucleotides not matched to a gene: 15. The DNA of the CDR3 is TGTGCCAGCAGCTCCGCGGGCCAGCGGGGAGGACATACGCAGTATTTT. Protein sequence: CASSSAGQRGGHTQYF.

In this sample, this clone turned up many times. J is TRBJ2-3 and V is TRBV7-3, with D maybe TRBD2 (5 bases). V lost 0 bases, J lost 0 bases, and 7 bases lay in between. The germline gives CDR1 SGHTA, CDR2 FQGTGA. The CDR3 covers 15 residues. CDR3 loop: CASSLTGGSTDTQYF. CDR3 bases: TGTGCCAGCAGCTTAACGGGCGGGAGCACAGATACGCAGTATTTT.

The table lists this clone with a few counts. The V and J genes are TRBV18 and TRBJ2-1; D might be TRBD1 or TRBD2, each matching 5 bases. Germline V gene sequence: CDR1 KGHSH, CDR2 LQKENI. V gave up 3 bases and J gave up 6 bases, with 18 bases separating them. The CDR3 consists of 16 residues. For the CDR3, the DNA is TGTGCCAGCTCACCGCCAAACTTGGCAGGGAGCAATGAGCAGTTCTTC. Translating gives CASSPPNLAGSNEQFF.

CDR3 coding DNA: TGTGCCATGAAAGAGGGACACACCTACGAGCAGTACTTC. This codes for CAMKEGHTYEQYF. The rearrangement uses TRBV10-3 and TRBJ2-7, with D maybe TRBD1 (6 bases). In germline, CDR1 is ENHRY, CDR2 SYGVKD. The CDR3 runs to 13 residues. V lost 9 bases, J lost 2 bases, and 14 bases lay in between.